Following are 14 T cell receptor beta chains from one sample sequenced in a study of T cell repertoires in cytomegalovirus infection. TCRdb called the reads again in MiXCR, with one record for every CDR3 protein. This table holds 650,000 to 850,000 distinct CDR3 sequences, approximately 32% found once. No cognate antigen is known for these TCRs. The sequencing used cultured CD8+ T cells from PBMCs, collected from culture after CMV antigen stimulation. All receptors derive from a human donor in good health (CMV status not recorded). Some clones in this sample may be carry-over from other donors' samples.

The V gene is TRBV6-4, the J gene TRBJ2-1; perhaps TRBD2 as D (5 bases). This CDR3 has 16 amino acids. V gave up 4 bases and J gave up 2 bases, with 15 bases separating them. Germline loops: CDR1 MRHNA, CDR2 SNTAGT. The CDR3 region is CASSARLRAPYNEQFF. CDR3 DNA sequence: TGTGCCAGCAGTGCACGTTTGCGGGCTCCCTACAATGAGCAGTTCTTC.

This clonotype showed up many times. The J gene is TRBJ2-2, the V gene TRBV7-2; 10 nucleotides align to TRBD2. The CDR3 totals 17 residues. Trimming took 4 bases from V and 0 from J; bases not matched to a gene: 5. The germline V gene has CDR1 SGHTA and CDR2 FQGNSA. The CDR3 region has the DNA TGTGCCAGCAGCTCCACTAGCGGGGTACCGAACACCGGGGAGCTGTTTTTT. Residues: CASSSTSGVPNTGELFF. Together with reference TRBV7-2 and TRBJ2-2, the CDR3 gives the full variable domain: GAGVSQSPSNKVTEKGKDVELRCDPISGHTALYWYRQSLGQGLEFLIYFQGNSAPDKSGLPSDRFSAERTGGSVSTLTIQRTQQEDSAVYLCASSSTSGVPNTGELFFGEGSRLTVL.

The J gene is TRBJ2-5, the V gene TRBV27; 12 bases are a match to TRBD1. CDR3 length: 17 amino acids. V lost 5 bases and J lost 1; bases outside the gene matches: 8. Germline CDR1 MNHEY, CDR2 SMNVEV (reference sequence). CDR3 amino acids: CASSHLPGQGAQETQYF. Written as DNA, the CDR3 is TGTGCCAGCAGTCACCTTCCGGGACAGGGGGCCCAAGAGACCCAGTACTTC.

This clonotype showed up just a few times. The chain recombines TRBV7-8 with TRBJ2-7; 9 nucleotides line up with TRBD1. Per germline, CDR1 SGHVS and CDR2 FQNEAQ. The length of the CDR3 is 15 residues. With V trimmed by 7 bases and J by 3 bases, 10 bases remained unmatched. The CDR3 spells CASTTGTGIYYEQYF. CDR3 sequence (DNA): TGTGCCAGCACCACCGGGACAGGGATCTACTACGAGCAGTACTTC.

This clonotype was seen a few times. This chain links TRBV5-5 with TRBJ1-1, with a possible D match to TRBD1 (5 bases). V gave up 2 bases and J gave up 4 bases, with 9 bases separating them. CDR1 and CDR2 from the germline V gene are SGHKS and YYEKEE (reference sequence). The CDR3 consists of 13 residues. The CDR3 DNA sequence: TGTGCCAGCAGCTTAGGGGCTAGCACTGAAGCTTTCTTT. It translates to CASSLGASTEAFF.

This clonotype was detected only a few times. This chain joins TRBV20-1 and TRBJ2-3; the D gene is possibly TRBD1 (6 bases). The CDR3 consists of 14 residues. The germline V and J ends were trimmed by 0 bases and 6 bases, with 13 bases remaining between them. The germline V gene has CDR1 DFQATT and CDR2 SNEGSKA (reference sequence). This CDR3 is CSARDRGIDDTQYF. The DNA of the CDR3 is TGCAGTGCTAGAGACAGGGGAATAGATGATACGCAGTATTTT.

This chain connects TRBV19 to TRBJ2-7; D may be TRBD2 (5 bases). V lost 2 bases and J lost 6, with 11 bases in between. The CDR3 runs to 13 residues. CDR1 and CDR2 from the germline V gene are LNHDA and SQIVND (reference sequence). CDR3 loop: CASSILPGSEQYF. The CDR3 coding sequence is TGTGCCAGTAGTATACTTCCTGGGAGCGAGCAGTACTTC.

This clonotype showed up many times. This chain links TRBV7-8 with TRBJ2-1; D possibly corresponds to TRBD2 (5 bases). The V gene's germline CDR1 is SGHVS and CDR2 FQNEAQ. Trimming took off 8 bases at V and 7 bases at J, with 15 bases between the two ends. This CDR3 region has 13 residues. The CDR3 protein is CASRGSLRNEQFF. As DNA, the CDR3 is TGTGCCAGCCGAGGGAGTCTCCGGAATGAGCAGTTCTTC.

This clonotype was picked up many times. The rearrangement joins TRBV7-8 to TRBJ1-1; tentatively, D is TRBD1 (5 bases). CDR3 length equals 14 residues. Germline CDR1 is SGHVS and CDR2 is FQNEAQ. The germline V and J ends were trimmed by 5 bases and 1 base, with 11 bases remaining between them. CDR3 DNA: TGTGCCAGCAGCCAAGACAGCCCGAACACTGAAGCTTTCTTT. Translated: CASSQDSPNTEAFF. The variable domain in full, with the rest retrieved from reference TRBV7-8 and TRBJ1-1, is GAGVSQSPRYKVAKRGQDVALRCDPISGHVSLFWYQQALGQGPEFLTYFQNEAQLDKSGLPSDRFFAERPEGSVSTLKIQRTQQEDSAVYLCASSQDSPNTEAFFGQGTRLTVV.

The chain links TRBV7-4 to TRBJ1-1; D may be TRBD1 (5 bases). V was cut by 3 bases and J by 6 bases, with 14 bases left in between. The CDR3 runs 14 residues. Germline CDR1 and CDR2: SGHVT and SQSDAQ. The CDR3 sequence is CASSFGGVQPEAFF. The CDR3 DNA reads TGTGCCAGCAGCTTCGGGGGAGTGCAGCCTGAAGCTTTCTTT.

The chain couples TRBV7-2 to TRBJ2-2; D gene unclear. Trimming left V 7 bases short and J 2 bases short, with 17 bases between. Germline assignment: CDR1 SGHTA and CDR2 FQGNSA. The CDR3 contains 16 residues. The CDR3 DNA reads as TGTGCCAGCATCCAACGGTCTAGTAGAAACACCGGGGAGCTGTTTTTT. This gives the protein CASIQRSSRNTGELFF.

This chain connects TRBV12-3 or TRBV12-4 to TRBJ2-1; possible D gene TRBD2, 7 bases. The CDR3 extends over 18 amino acids. V was shortened by 4 bases and J by 3 bases, with 22 bases between the two germline ends. The CDR3 sequence is CASSSSTEGGGFYNEQFF. DNA of the CDR3: TGTGCCAGCAGTTCCAGTACCGAGGGGGGGGGATTCTACAATGAGCAGTTCTTC.

The rearrangement links TRBV5-1 to TRBJ1-1; the D gene is possibly TRBD1 (5 bases). In germline, CDR1 is SGHRS, CDR2 YFSETQ. This CDR3 spans 18 amino acids. The V end lost 0 bases, the J end lost 3 bases, and 21 bases lay between the germline ends. The chain's CDR3 is CASSLGTVRDGRDTEAFF. The CDR3 DNA reads as TGCGCCAGCAGCTTGGGAACAGTGCGGGATGGCAGGGACACTGAAGCTTTCTTT.

This clonotype was observed at least ten times. The V gene is TRBV7-8, the J gene TRBJ2-3, with D unclear. The V gene's germline CDR1 is SGHVS and CDR2 FQNEAQ. V was shortened by 1 base and J by 6 bases, with 14 bases between the two germline ends. The CDR3 contains 15 residues. CDR3 protein: CASSLDPTTDDTQYF. The CDR3 DNA reads TGTGCCAGCAGCTTAGATCCAACAACAGACGATACGCAGTATTTT. The variable domain in full, completed from reference TRBV7-8 and TRBJ2-3, reads GAGVSQSPRYKVAKRGQDVALRCDPISGHVSLFWYQQALGQGPEFLTYFQNEAQLDKSGLPSDRFFAERPEGSVSTLKIQRTQQEDSAVYLCASSLDPTTDDTQYFGPGTRLTVL.